The 24 T cell receptor beta chains presented below share a single source sample, sequenced in a study of graft-versus-host responses after intestinal transplantation. The assay was immunoSEQ multiplex PCR, and TCRdb's table has in-frame clones only and misses some. Found here are tens of thousands of clones, roughly 92% of them singletons; the top ten hold 6.7%. Sequences were derived from bone marrow, sampled 734 days after intestinal transplantation. The receptors were sampled from a human patient who received an intestinal transplant, so some T cells may come from the graft donor.

As regards this clone: The junction differs from germline at one of its ends, possibly a read error. This chain connects TRBV11-2 to TRBJ2-3, with TRBD1 as a possible D gene (5 bases). Germline assignment: CDR1 SGHAT and CDR2 FQNNGV. This CDR3 is built from 16 residues. CDR3 sequence: CASSLDGARVFDTQYF. The CDR3 DNA follows: TGTGCCAGCAGCCTAGATGGGGCTCGCGTTTTCGATACGCAGTATTTT.

The chain couples TRBV7-3 to TRBJ2-3; D not certain. Trimming pared 3 bases from V and 4 bases from J, leaving 8 bases between. The CDR3 sequence is 13 residues long. Germline CDR1 is SGHTA and CDR2 is FQGTGA. The CDR3 protein is CASSFYGADTQYF. The CDR3 coding sequence is TGTGCCAGCAGCTTCTATGGAGCAGATACGCAGTATTTT.

The V gene is TRBV9, the J gene TRBJ1-1, with 8 bases matching TRBD1. Germline V CDR1 and CDR2: SGDLS, YYNGEE. The CDR3 consists of 13 residues. The trim removed 4 bases at V and 6 bases at J, leaving 5 bases unmatched. Here the CDR3 reads CASSLETGAEAFF. DNA of the CDR3: TGTGCCAGCAGCTTAGAGACAGGGGCTGAAGCTTTCTTT.

Turning to this clone: At one end the junction does not follow the germline gene, possibly because of a read error. The sample carries other DNA sequences with the same CDR3. The chain couples TRBV5-1 to TRBJ1-1; a weak D match, TRBD1 (5 bases). Germline CDR1 and CDR2: SGHRS and YFSETQ. This CDR3 has 16 amino acids. DNA of the CDR3: TGCGCCAGTAGCTTGTCGTCTACAGGCCCGAACACTGAAGCTTTCTTT. Its translation is CASSLSSTGPNTEAFF.

This chain links TRBV2 with TRBJ2-4, with 9 bases fitting TRBD1. The CDR3 is 15 residues long. Unmatched junction bases numbered 3, after V lost 6 bases and J lost 0 bases. Looked up from germline, CDR1 is SNHLY and CDR2 is FYNNEI. In DNA form, the CDR3 reads TGTGCCAGCAGGGGGGACAGGGAAGCCAAAAACATTCAGTACTTC. The encoded protein is CASRGDREAKNIQYF.

The rearrangement uses TRBV4-1 and TRBJ2-7; no clear D gene. V was clipped by 0 bases and J by 0 bases, with 9 bases between them. The CDR3 is made up of 15 amino acids. Germline lookup yields CDR1 MGHRA and CDR2 YSYEKL. The DNA of the CDR3 is TGCGCCAGCAGCCAAGAAGGGCCAGGCTCCTACGAGCAGTACTTC. Its protein is CASSQEGPGSYEQYF.

This chain links TRBV30 with TRBJ2-7, with D perhaps being TRBD1 or TRBD2 (5 bases each). The ends were cut back, 4 bases at V and 2 bases at J, with 6 bases in the middle. From germline, CDR1 is GTSNPN and CDR2 SVGIG (reference sequence). The CDR3 is made up of 11 amino acids. The CDR3 coding sequence is TGTGCCTGGATGGGGGCCTACGAGCAGTACTTC. It translates to CAWMGAYEQYF.

The chain employs TRBV7-9 and TRBJ1-1, with unresolved D. The germline CDR1 and CDR2 sequences are SEHNR and FQNEAQ (reference sequence). Trimming took 5 bases from V and 1 from J, leaving 26 bases between them. The CDR3 spans 19 residues. CDR3: CASSPNLRFPSTWNTEAFF. CDR3 nucleotide sequence: TGTGCCAGCAGCCCAAATTTGAGGTTCCCCTCCACGTGGAACACTGAAGCTTTCTTT.

In its sample, this clone was seen once. V is TRBV6-5 and J is TRBJ1-2; a possible D gene is TRBD1 (6 bases). Germline CDR1 and CDR2: MNHEY and SVGAGI. V lost 5 bases and J 2 bases, leaving 6 bases between the germline ends. The CDR3 length is 12 residues. CDR3 loop: CASSRGNYGYTF. In DNA, the CDR3 is TGTGCCAGCAGTAGGGGGAACTATGGCTACACCTTC.

This sequence joins TRBV29-1 and TRBJ2-7; 7 positions match TRBD1. The junction had 3 bases not matched to a gene; V was cut back by 2 bases and J by 5 bases. The CDR3 is made up of 12 amino acids. Germline V gene lookup returns CDR1 SQVTM and CDR2 ANQGSEA. CDR3 loop: CSVERQGDEQYF. CDR3 bases: TGCAGCGTTGAACGACAGGGAGACGAGCAGTACTTC.

This chain joins TRBV28 and TRBJ1-5; no clear D. The CDR3 has 13 residues. Germline V gene sequence: CDR1 MDHEN, CDR2 SYDVKM. The V end lost 7 bases, the J end lost 4 bases, and 11 bases lay between the germline ends. The CDR3 sequence: CASKGPVNQPQHF. The CDR3 coding sequence is TGTGCCAGCAAAGGGCCGGTGAATCAGCCCCAGCATTTT.

The rearrangement uses TRBV2 and TRBJ2-5; perhaps TRBD1 as D (6 bases). Germline lookup yields CDR1 SNHLY and CDR2 FYNNEI. This CDR3 is built from 15 residues. Trimming stripped 4 bases from V and 1 base from J, with 13 bases between. CDR3 protein: CASSVGRTVQETQYF. DNA for the CDR3: TGTGCCAGCAGTGTGGGTAGGACAGTCCAAGAGACCCAGTACTTC.

The genes are TRBV30 and TRBJ1-4, with D hard to call. The CDR3 runs 10 residues. The germline CDR1 and CDR2 sequences are GTSNPN and SVGIG (reference sequence). Trimming shortened V by 4 bases and J by 7 bases, and 4 bases separated the two germline ends. CDR3 DNA sequence: TGTGCCTGGATCTCTGAAAAACTGTTTTTT. This gives the protein CAWISEKLFF.

The chain links TRBV28 to TRBJ2-5; 8 bases match TRBD1. The germline CDR1 and CDR2 sequences are MDHEN and SYDVKM. There are 15 residues in the CDR3. V lost 0 bases to trimming and J lost 5 bases; unmatched junction nucleotides: 5. The DNA for the CDR3 is TGTGCCAGCAGTTTATGGGGCAGGGGGCTGGAGACCCAGTACTTC. Its protein product is CASSLWGRGLETQYF.

The V call is TRBV4-1, the J call TRBJ2-3; 9 positions match TRBD2. The CDR3 runs to 16 residues. The junction had 5 bases not matched to a gene; V was cut back by 0 bases and J by 4 bases. Per the germline V gene, CDR1 is MGHRA and CDR2 is YSYEKL. The CDR3 protein is CASSQEVAGVADTQYF. CDR3 coding DNA: TGCGCCAGCAGCCAAGAAGTAGCGGGAGTAGCAGATACGCAGTATTTT.

J is TRBJ1-4 and V is TRBV5-4; D not certain. The CDR3 is made up of 14 amino acids. CDR1 is SGHNT, CDR2 YYREEE, per germline (reference sequence). The V and J ends lost 4 bases and 7 bases respectively, with 14 bases between them. CDR3 region: CASSQEGGSEKLFF. In DNA, the CDR3 is TGTGCCAGCAGCCAAGAAGGAGGCAGTGAAAAACTGTTTTTT.

The V gene is TRBV6-6, the J gene TRBJ2-1, with 9 positions matching TRBD2. This CDR3 region has 15 residues. The germline CDR1 and CDR2 sequences are MNHNY and SVGAGI (reference sequence). V shed 3 bases and J 0 bases; nucleotides not matched to a gene: 0. The CDR3 nucleotides read TGTGCCAGCAGTTATAGCGGGAGCTCCTACAATGAGCAGTTCTTC. Encoded protein: CASSYSGSSYNEQFF.

J is TRBJ2-5 and V is TRBV7-9; TRBD2 matches at 7 bases. The CDR3 extends over 15 amino acids. Trimming took 0 bases from V and 1 from J; bases not matched to a gene: 2. Germline V lookup: CDR1 SEHNR, CDR2 FQNEAQ (reference sequence). The DNA for the CDR3 is TGTGCCAGCAGCTTAGCAGCGGGGAGCCAAGAGACCCAGTACTTC. Translation: CASSLAAGSQETQYF.

This chain links TRBV5-1 with TRBJ2-1; 9 nucleotides line up with TRBD2. The V segment lost 4 bases and the J segment 4 bases; nucleotides outside the gene matches: 9. This CDR3 contains 16 residues. CDR1 and CDR2 from the germline V gene are SGHRS and YFSETQ. For the CDR3, the DNA is TGCGCCAGCAGCCCTAGAAGACTAGCGGATTACAATGAGCAGTTCTTC. Amino acids: CASSPRRLADYNEQFF.

V usage is TRBV28 and J usage is TRBJ2-5; 8 bases match TRBD1. V lost 5 bases to trimming and J lost 4 bases; unmatched junction nucleotides: 6. Germline CDR1 is MDHEN and CDR2 is SYDVKM. CDR3 length equals 14 residues. CDR3 nucleotides: TGTGCCAGCAGTCGGACAGGGACGGGAGAGACCCAGTACTTC. Translating it yields CASSRTGTGETQYF.

This chain links TRBV6-5 with TRBJ1-2; D is uncertain. Germline CDR1 MNHEY, CDR2 SVGAGI. V was clipped by 6 bases and J by 1 base, with 12 bases between them. CDR3 length equals 14 residues. The chain's CDR3 is CASRPVTVNYGYTF. CDR3 in DNA: TGTGCCAGCAGGCCCGTCACGGTTAACTATGGCTACACCTTC.

V gene TRBV2 combines with J gene TRBJ2-7; TRBD2 is a possible D gene (6 bases). Germline assignment: CDR1 SNHLY and CDR2 FYNNEI. Trimming cost V 2 bases and J 0 bases, with 11 bases left between them. The CDR3 extends over 15 amino acids. As DNA, the CDR3 is TGTGCCAGCAGTGAATTGACGGGGGTCTCCTACGAGCAGTACTTC. Translating it yields CASSELTGVSYEQYF.

This clone has just one count. J is TRBJ2-3 and V is TRBV5-4; 8 bases match TRBD2. V lost 5 bases and J lost 0; bases outside the gene matches: 20. Germline CDR1 is SGHNT and CDR2 is YYREEE (reference sequence). The CDR3 is 20 residues long. The CDR3 sequence is CASSHVSFGGESPSTDTQYF. The CDR3 DNA is TGTGCCAGCAGTCATGTCTCGTTCGGGGGGGAGTCTCCTAGCACAGATACGCAGTATTTT.

The genes are TRBV7-3 and TRBJ2-2, with 7 bases fitting TRBD2. From germline, CDR1 is SGHTA and CDR2 FQGTGA. This CDR3 has 15 residues. The junction had 10 bases not matched to a gene; V was cut back by 5 bases and J by 7 bases. The CDR3 region is CASSQMGLADGELFF. CDR3 nucleotide sequence: TGTGCCAGCAGCCAAATGGGCCTAGCGGACGGGGAGCTGTTTTTT.